The clone carrying this TCR beta chain was observed a single time. This entry belongs to a study of shared clonotypes between healthy human individuals. Germline V gene lookup returns CDR1 SGHTS and CDR2 YDEGEE. Deletions cut 2 bases from V and 3 bases from J, with 12 bases between. CDR3 length: 14 residues. TCRdb's table, derived via immunoSEQ multiplex PCR, lists solely in-frame clones and lacks some. The repertoire holds about 1,900,000 clones, with less than 95% as singletons. CD8 cells classed as naive were CD45RO-negative and positively selected for CCR7, excluding terminally differentiated effector memory CD45RA+ cells.

The chain couples TRBV5-8 to TRBJ2-7; no definite D call. The specimen was naive CD8+ T cells sorted from blood. The receptor comes from a man aged 18 to 30 in good health. Here the CDR3 DNA reads TGTGCCAGCAGCTTTTATTCGGCCAGCTACGAGCAGTACTTC. Its translation is CASSFYSASYEQYF.